Presented here are 9 T cell receptor beta chains from one specimen sequenced in a study of shared clonotypes between healthy human individuals. Profiled with immunoSEQ multiplex PCR; TCRdb holds only in-frame clones, not every one. The sample shows about 670,000 clones, about two thirds of them seen only once. The sequenced material came from memory CD4+ T cells sorted from blood. Sample subset: CD45RA-negative fraction. The receptor source for this set is a woman aged 30 to 39 in good health.

The chain combines TRBV11-3 with TRBJ2-3; D possibly corresponds to TRBD1 (6 bases). Per the germline V gene, CDR1 is SGHNT and CDR2 is YENEEA. This CDR3 comprises 15 residues. Trimming took off 2 bases at V and 0 bases at J, with 9 bases between the two ends. This CDR3 is CASSLLGTSTDTQYF. The CDR3 DNA reads as TGTGCCAGCAGCTTACTGGGGACAAGCACAGATACGCAGTATTTT.

A few counts support this clone. The rearrangement links TRBV10-3 to TRBJ2-1; a weak D match, TRBD2 (6 bases). CDR1 is ENHRY, CDR2 SYGVKD, per germline. The CDR3 extends over 12 amino acids. The V gene lost 10 bases and the J gene lost 7 bases, with 14 bases spanning the gap. CDR3 residues: CATAREINEQFF. The CDR3 bases are TGTGCCACCGCCCGGGAGATAAATGAGCAGTTCTTC.

The chain recombines TRBV4-1 with TRBJ2-5; 10 bases agree with TRBD2. J lost 5 bases, V lost 1 base, and 7 bases had no gene match. CDR3 length: 16 amino acids. Germline assignment: CDR1 MGHRA and CDR2 YSYEKL. Here the CDR3 reads CASSQGLAGVFETQYF. In nucleotides, the CDR3 is TGCGCCAGCAGCCAAGGTCTAGCGGGAGTTTTTGAGACCCAGTACTTC.

The J gene is TRBJ2-2, the V gene TRBV18; 7 bases are a match to TRBD1. This CDR3 region has 15 residues. V dropped 4 bases and J dropped 6; count of bases not matched to a gene: 8. CDR1 and CDR2 (germline): KGHSH, LQKENI. CDR3: CASSRQGAGSGELFF. The CDR3 bases are TGTGCCAGCTCACGACAGGGTGCGGGCTCCGGGGAGCTGTTTTTT.

This clone occurred many times. This chain links TRBV15 with TRBJ2-3; D perhaps matches TRBD2 (5 bases). Trimming removed 6 bases at V and 3 bases at J, with 16 bases between. The V gene's germline CDR1 is LNHNV and CDR2 YYDKDF (reference sequence). This CDR3 has 15 residues. This CDR3 reads CATSPDLRRTDTQYF. The CDR3 nucleotides are TGTGCCACCAGTCCCGACCTCAGGAGGACAGATACGCAGTATTTT.

The chain is built from TRBV19 and TRBJ2-2; 9 positions match TRBD2. The germline CDR1 and CDR2 sequences are LNHDA and SQIVND (reference sequence). J gave up 6 bases and V 7 bases, and 6 bases lay outside the gene matches. The CDR3 length is 14 residues. The CDR3 sequence: CASKVAGEPGELFF. CDR3 in DNA: TGTGCCAGTAAAGTAGCGGGAGAGCCCGGGGAGCTGTTTTTT.

As for this clone: A much larger clone sits a single nucleotide away, making a read error possible. The chain couples TRBV6-4 to TRBJ2-3; D tentatively reads TRBD1 or TRBD2 (5 bases each). CDR3 length equals 13 residues. Trimming shortened V by 6 bases and J by 0 bases, and 7 bases separated the two germline ends. Germline CDR1 and CDR2: MRHNA and SNTAGT. DNA for the CDR3: TGTGCCAGCAGAGGGGACAGCACAGATACGCAGTATTTT. Residues: CASRGDSTDTQYF.

The rearrangement joins TRBV28 to TRBJ2-4, with D possibly TRBD2 on 5 matching bases. V was shortened by 6 bases and J by 4 bases, with 7 bases between the two germline ends. This CDR3 comprises 12 residues. The V gene's germline CDR1 is MDHEN and CDR2 SYDVKM. CDR3 bases: TGTGCCAGCAGCGGCGGGAAAAACATTCAGTACTTC. It translates to CASSGGKNIQYF.

V is TRBV30 and J is TRBJ1-2; the D gene is possibly TRBD1 (5 bases). The ends were cut back, 5 bases at V and 7 bases at J, with 23 bases in the middle. This CDR3 region has 15 residues. Germline V gene lookup returns CDR1 GTSNPN and CDR2 SVGIG (reference sequence). The chain's CDR3 is CAWYPRDLLRVGYTF. DNA for the CDR3: TGTGCCTGGTACCCCCGGGACCTCCTACGTGTTGGCTACACCTTC. The variable domain in full, completed from reference TRBV30 and TRBJ1-2, reads SQTIHQWPATLVQPVGSPLSLECTVEGTSNPNLYWYRQAAGRGLQLLFYSVGIGQISSEVPQNLSASRPQDRQFILSSKKLLLSDSGFYLCAWYPRDLLRVGYTFGSGTRLTVV.